This record covers a single TCR beta chain. The CDR3 is 13 residues long. Germline trimming cut 4 bases from V and 5 bases from J; bases unmatched to any gene: 4. Sequencing used immunoSEQ multiplex PCR; TCRdb keeps in-frame clones, though not all of them. The sample consists of about 120,000 clones, about nine tenths of them appearing once. These data belong to a study of blood T cell repertoires in COVID-19. Source material: peripheral blood. This receptor was identified in a man between 50 and 59 years old with acute or convalescent COVID-19. V usage is TRBV12-3 or TRBV12-4 and J usage is TRBJ2-5, with TRBD1 matching over 7 bases. CDR3 region: CASSSQGWETQYF. The CDR3 DNA follows: TGTGCCAGCAGTTCACAGGGGTGGGAGACCCAGTACTTC.